The 4 T cell receptor beta chains presented below share a single source sample, sequenced in a study of Graves' ophthalmopathy and Graves' hyperthyroidism. Amplification from RNA transcripts yielded the TCR beta CDR3 regions. Scientists carried out first-round RT-PCR using HTBI primers and then a second-round multiplex PCR. TCRdb reprocessed the multiplex PCR reads via MiXCR and lists one record per CDR3 protein. The sample holds about 220,000 distinct CDR3 sequences, about 22% seen once. The sample consisted of peripheral blood. All receptors come from a woman aged 45-60 years with Graves' ophthalmopathy.

The chain combines TRBV29-1 with TRBJ2-5; TRBD2 matches 13 bases. Germline CDR1 SQVTM, CDR2 ANQGSEA. Trimming took 6 bases from V and 4 from J; bases not matched to a gene: 2. The CDR3 runs to 13 residues. DNA of the CDR3: TGCAGCGTGGGGACTAGCGGGACAGAGACCCAGTACTTC. It specifies CSVGTSGTETQYF.

CDR3 loop: CSASFRGARSQPQHF. CDR3 coding DNA: TGCAGTGCTAGTTTCAGGGGGGCGCGGAGTCAGCCCCAGCATTTT. The rearrangement links TRBV20-1 to TRBJ1-5, with TRBD1 matching over 7 bases. Trimming at V came to 3 bases and at J to 6 bases, leaving 11 bases not matched to a gene. The CDR3 has 15 amino acids. In germline, CDR1 is DFQATT, CDR2 SNEGSKA (reference sequence).

This rearrangement joins TRBV6-1 to TRBJ2-7; TRBD1 matches 10 bases. The CDR3 contains 14 residues. The germline V gene encodes CDR1 MNHNS and CDR2 SASEGT. The V gene end was trimmed by 10 bases and the J gene end by 6 bases; junction bases not matched to a gene: 12. The CDR3 DNA sequence: TGTGCCATAGGGGGGACAGGGGAACCGGCCGAGCAGTACTTC. This sequence encodes CAIGGTGEPAEQYF.

This clonotype came up a few times. The V call is TRBV12-5, the J call TRBJ2-2; D is possibly TRBD1 (6 bases). V was clipped by 4 bases and J by 1 base, with 22 bases between them. Germline V gene lookup returns CDR1 LGHNT and CDR2 FRNRAP. CDR3 length equals 19 residues. CDR3 nucleotide sequence: TGTGCTAGTGGTTCCAGGTACTCTACAGGGAATGAGAACACCGGGGAGCTGTTTTTT. Encoded protein: CASGSRYSTGNENTGELFF.